This T cell receptor (beta chain) was obtained from a study of PD-1 blockade in classical Hodgkin lymphoma. Germline lookup yields CDR1 SQVTM and CDR2 ANQGSEA. The CDR3 length is 12 residues. Trimming removed 4 bases at V and 2 bases at J, with 9 bases between. Profiling relied on immunoSEQ multiplex PCR, and the TCRdb table lists in-frame clones only, not all of them. This table has around 6,200 clones, about 76% appearing once. The time point: cycle 4 day 1 (C4D1), after 6 weeks of nivolumab. Following autologous stem cell transplantation, relapse occurred in every patient, and exposure to brentuximab vedotin varied. The study isolated CD8+ T cells from thawed PBMCs by magnetic negative selection.

This sample comprised CD8+ T cells from blood, obtained before the fourth cycle of nivolumab. This sequence was found in a human donor with classical Hodgkin lymphoma. This sequence joins TRBV29-1 and TRBJ2-7, with D uncertain. The CDR3 sequence is CSVASGAYEQYF. DNA of the CDR3: TGCAGCGTTGCGTCTGGGGCCTACGAGCAGTACTTC.